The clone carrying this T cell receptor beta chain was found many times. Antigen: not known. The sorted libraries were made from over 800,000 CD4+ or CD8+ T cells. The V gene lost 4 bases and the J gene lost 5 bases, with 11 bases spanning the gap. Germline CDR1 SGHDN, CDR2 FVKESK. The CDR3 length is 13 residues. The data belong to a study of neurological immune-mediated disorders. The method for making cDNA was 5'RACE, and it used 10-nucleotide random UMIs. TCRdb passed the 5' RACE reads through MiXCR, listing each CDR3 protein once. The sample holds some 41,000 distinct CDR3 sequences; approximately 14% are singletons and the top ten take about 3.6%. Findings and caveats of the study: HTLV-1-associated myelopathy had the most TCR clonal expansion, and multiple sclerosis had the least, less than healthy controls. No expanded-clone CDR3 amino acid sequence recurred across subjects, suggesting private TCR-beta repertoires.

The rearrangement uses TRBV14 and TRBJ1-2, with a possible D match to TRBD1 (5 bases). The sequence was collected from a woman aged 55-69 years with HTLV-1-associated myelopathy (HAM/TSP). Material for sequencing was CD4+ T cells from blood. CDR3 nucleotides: TGTGCCAGCAGCCCAGGGCGGGGGTATGGCTACACCTTC. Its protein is CASSPGRGYGYTF.